The 20 T cell receptor beta chains below were found in one sample sequenced in a study of blood T cell repertoires in COVID-19. The data were produced by immunoSEQ multiplex PCR, yet TCRdb's version contains in-frame clones alone and is incomplete. The sample lists 250,000 to 350,000 clones; about nine tenths were seen once. Input material: peripheral blood. These receptor sequences come from a woman aged 45-65 years who had recovered from COVID-19.

This clone was seen more than once but under ten times. V is TRBV9 and J is TRBJ1-5; D gene ambiguous. The germline V gene encodes CDR1 SGDLS and CDR2 YYNGEE. This CDR3 is built from 13 residues. The V gene lost 4 bases and the J gene lost 2 bases, with 7 bases spanning the gap. DNA for the CDR3: TGTGCCAGCAGCTCGAGGGGCAATCAGCCCCAGCATTTT. This codes for CASSSRGNQPQHF.

The chain links TRBV5-1 to TRBJ2-7, with TRBD2 identical over 15 bases. This CDR3 is built from 14 residues. J gave up 6 bases and V 7 bases, and 5 bases lay outside the gene matches. Germline CDR1 reads SGHRS; CDR2 reads YFSETQ. CDR3 amino acids: CASGLAGGPFEQYF. The CDR3 bases are TGCGCCAGCGGACTAGCGGGGGGGCCCTTCGAGCAGTACTTC.

The V and J genes are TRBV11-3 and TRBJ2-3; TRBD2 aligns across 8 bases. V shed 5 bases and J 2 bases; nucleotides not matched to a gene: 6. Germline V gene lookup returns CDR1 SGHNT and CDR2 YENEEA. CDR3 length: 15 amino acids. CDR3 nucleotides: TGTGCCAGCAGCCCCGGGGGGGGCTCCACAGATACGCAGTATTTT. As protein: CASSPGGGSTDTQYF.

The chain links TRBV2 to TRBJ1-5; D may be TRBD1 (5 bases). V gave up 7 bases and J gave up 2 bases, with 12 bases separating them. The CDR3 extends over 14 amino acids. The germline gives CDR1 SNHLY, CDR2 FYNNEI. In DNA form, the CDR3 reads TGTGCCAGCAAAGGTGGGGCACGCAATCAGCCCCAGCATTTT. This translates into CASKGGARNQPQHF.

The chain links TRBV30 to TRBJ1-2, with D hard to call. The CDR3 has 13 residues. The V gene lost 0 bases and the J gene lost 1 base, with 6 bases spanning the gap. CDR1 is GTSNPN and CDR2 is SVGIG in the germline V gene (reference sequence). DNA for the CDR3: TGTGCCTGGAGTGTAGAGGTTAACTATGGCTACACCTTC. Protein: CAWSVEVNYGYTF. The full variable domain, in which reference TRBV30 and TRBJ1-2 provide the parts outside the CDR3, is SQTIHQWPATLVQPVGSPLSLECTVEGTSNPNLYWYRQAAGRGLQLLFYSVGIGQISSEVPQNLSASRPQDRQFILSSKKLLLSDSGFYLCAWSVEVNYGYTFGSGTRLTVV.

This chain links TRBV11-2 with TRBJ1-2, with TRBD1 as a possible D gene (6 bases). CDR1 and CDR2 from the germline V gene are SGHAT and FQNNGV. The CDR3 contains 15 residues. The V end lost 2 bases, the J end lost 5 bases, and 15 bases lay between the germline ends. The CDR3: CASSLNAGAEYGYTF. CDR3 DNA sequence: TGTGCCAGCAGCTTAAACGCAGGGGCGGAATATGGCTACACCTTC. The full variable domain, completed using reference TRBV11-2 and TRBJ1-2, is EAGVAQSPRYKIIEKRQSVAFWCNPISGHATLYWYQQILGQGPKLLIQFQNNGVVDDSQLPKDRFSAERLKGVDSTLKIQPAKLEDSAVYLCASSLNAGAEYGYTFGSGTRLTVV.

As for this clone: At one end the junction does not follow the germline gene, possibly because of a read error. V usage is TRBV5-1 and J usage is TRBJ1-6; perhaps TRBD1 as D (5 bases). Per germline, CDR1 SGHRS and CDR2 YFSETQ. The CDR3 extends over 13 amino acids. The CDR3 protein is CASRQEGNSPLYF. The CDR3 region has the DNA TGCGCCAGCAGACAGGAGGGAAATTCACCCCTCTACTTT.

J is TRBJ1-2 and V is TRBV28; TRBD1 aligns across 9 bases. CDR1 is MDHEN and CDR2 is SYDVKM in the germline V gene. The CDR3 runs to 15 residues. Trimming cost V 2 bases and J 4 bases; bases outside gene matches: 5. The CDR3 loop is CASSLEGTGSYGYTF. DNA for the CDR3: TGTGCCAGCAGTTTAGAGGGGACAGGGTCCTATGGCTACACCTTC.

The rearrangement joins TRBV27 to TRBJ2-2; 7 bases fit TRBD1. The CDR3 has 15 residues. Per the germline V gene, CDR1 is MNHEY and CDR2 is SMNVEV (reference sequence). J lost 3 bases, V lost 5 bases, and 6 bases had no gene match. The CDR3 here is CASSLRDSHTGELFF. The CDR3, as DNA: TGTGCCAGCAGTCTCCGGGACAGCCACACCGGGGAGCTGTTTTTT.

The chain combines TRBV14 with TRBJ1-1; D may be TRBD1 (6 bases). The CDR3 sequence is 15 residues long. The germline V and J ends were trimmed by 1 base and 4 bases, with 13 bases remaining between them. In germline, CDR1 is SGHDN, CDR2 FVKESK. The CDR3 nucleotides read TGTGCCAGCAGCCAAGTAGGGGGGGAGGCCACTGAAGCTTTCTTT. Translated: CASSQVGGEATEAFF.

V is TRBV9 and J is TRBJ1-2; TRBD1 agrees at 9 bases. J was trimmed by 8 bases and V by 4 bases; bases with no gene match: 9. The CDR3 runs 14 residues. Germline-derived CDR1 and CDR2 are SGDLS and YYNGEE. This CDR3 reads CASSSRDRVRGYTF. CDR3 DNA: TGTGCCAGCAGCTCAAGGGACAGGGTGCGCGGCTACACCTTC.

The genes are TRBV7-9 and TRBJ1-2; tentative D call: TRBD1 (6 bases). Trimming left V 6 bases short and J 0 bases short, with 11 bases between. This CDR3 is 14 amino acids long. CDR1 and CDR2 (germline): SEHNR, FQNEAQ (reference sequence). The CDR3 region is CASRRTETNYGYTF. The CDR3 nucleotides read TGTGCCAGCAGAAGGACAGAGACTAACTATGGCTACACCTTC.

V gene TRBV9 combines with J gene TRBJ2-1; TRBD1 is a possible D gene (5 bases). The CDR3 contains 14 residues. Germline assignment: CDR1 SGDLS and CDR2 YYNGEE. V was shortened by 0 bases and J by 11 bases, with 15 bases between the two germline ends. The CDR3, as DNA: TGTGCCAGCAGCGTAGCGTACAGGAACTATCAGCAGTTCTTC. Its protein product is CASSVAYRNYQQFF. Variable domain in full (rest from reference TRBV9 and TRBJ2-1): DSGVTQTPKHLITATGQRVTLRCSPRSGDLSVYWYQQSLDQGLQFLIQYYNGEERAKGNILERFSAQQFPDLHSELNLSSLELGDSALYFCASSVAYRNYQQFFGPGTRLTVL.

The chain employs TRBV6-6 and TRBJ1-1, with D possibly being TRBD1 (6 bases). Between the trimmed V and J ends, which lost 2 bases and 6 bases, there was a span of 13 bases. Per the germline V gene, CDR1 is MNHNY and CDR2 is SVGAGI (reference sequence). CDR3 length: 14 amino acids. Here the CDR3 DNA reads TGTGCCAGCAGTTACGGCAGGGGAAGGGCTGAAGCTTTCTTT. The encoded protein is CASSYGRGRAEAFF.

The gene calls are TRBV7-6 and TRBJ2-3, with 11 bases fitting TRBD2. The CDR3 runs 15 residues. CDR1 SGHVS and CDR2 FNYEAQ come from the germline V gene. V lost 5 bases and J lost 4; bases outside the gene matches: 5. CDR3 loop: CASSVGTSGADTQYF. CDR3 in DNA: TGTGCCAGCAGCGTCGGGACTAGCGGTGCAGATACGCAGTATTTT. Full variable domain (missing parts from reference TRBV7-6 and TRBJ2-3): GAGVSQSPRYKVTKRGQDVALRCDPISGHVSLYWYRQALGQGPEFLTYFNYEAQQDKSGLPNDRFSAERPEGSISTLTIQRTEQRDSAMYRCASSVGTSGADTQYFGPGTRLTVL.

V usage is TRBV19 and J usage is TRBJ2-2; D is perhaps TRBD1 (7 bases). Trimming shortened V by 6 bases and J by 5 bases, and 16 bases separated the two germline ends. Germline assignment: CDR1 LNHDA and CDR2 SQIVND (reference sequence). The CDR3 length is 15 residues. The CDR3 sequence is CASRAGGGETGELFF. DNA of the CDR3: TGTGCCAGTAGGGCAGGGGGAGGTGAAACCGGGGAGCTGTTTTTT.

This clone was observed a handful of times. The same CDR3 can be traced to other DNA sequences in this sample. This chain uses TRBV5-1 with TRBJ1-2; 8 bases map to TRBD1. The CDR3 extends over 15 amino acids. J lost 4 bases, V lost 0 bases, and 5 bases had no gene match. Germline V gives CDR1 SGHRS, CDR2 YFSETQ. DNA of the CDR3: TGCGCCAGCAGCTTGGTTGGACAGGGTGGCTATGGCTACACCTTC. Translating gives CASSLVGQGGYGYTF.

The chain employs TRBV7-3 and TRBJ2-3; 15 nucleotides line up with TRBD2. CDR1 and CDR2 from the germline V gene are SGHTA and FQGTGA. After removal of 4 bases from V and 1 base from J, the junction contained 6 bases not matched to a gene. This CDR3 has 18 residues. CDR3 in amino acids: CASSWTSGGAAGTDTQYF. The CDR3 DNA reads as TGTGCCAGCAGCTGGACTAGCGGGGGGGCCGCAGGCACAGATACGCAGTATTTT.

The rearrangement uses TRBV5-4 and TRBJ1-2, with D tentatively TRBD1 (6 bases). The length of the CDR3 is 17 residues. Per the germline V gene, CDR1 is SGHNT and CDR2 is YYREEE (reference sequence). V lost 0 bases and J 8 bases, leaving 23 bases between the germline ends. CDR3 sequence: CASSLVLGQSFPWGYTF. Written as DNA, the CDR3 is TGTGCCAGCAGCTTGGTACTAGGACAGAGCTTCCCTTGGGGCTACACCTTC.

CDR3 amino acids: CAWSRDGAVNQPQHF. CDR3 in DNA: TGTGCCTGGAGTAGGGATGGGGCGGTGAATCAGCCCCAGCATTTT. This sequence joins TRBV30 and TRBJ1-5; a possible D gene is TRBD1 (5 bases). The V end was cut by 2 bases, the J end by 4 bases, with 15 bases between. The CDR3 has 15 residues. In germline, CDR1 is GTSNPN, CDR2 SVGIG (reference sequence).